The next 28 T cell receptor beta chains were all read from a single sample in a study of shared clonotypes between healthy human individuals. CD8 cells classed as naive were CD45RO-negative and positively selected for CCR7, excluding terminally differentiated effector memory CD45RA+ cells. Libraries were prepared by immunoSEQ multiplex PCR; TCRdb keeps only in-frame clonotypes and omits some of them. The sample yields 1.5 million to 2.5 million clones, 85% to 95% seen once. The sequencing input was naive CD8+ T cells sorted from blood. The receptor source for this set is a man aged 18 to 29 in good health.

The chain combines TRBV7-9 with TRBJ1-2; 11 bases are a match to TRBD1. Germline assignment: CDR1 SEHNR and CDR2 FQNEAQ (reference sequence). V gave up 5 bases and J gave up 4 bases; unmatched junction bases: 6. CDR3 length equals 15 residues. DNA of the CDR3: TGTGCCAGCAGCCCCGGGACAGGGGGTTCCTATGGCTACACCTTC. Translation: CASSPGTGGSYGYTF.

The rearrangement joins TRBV2 to TRBJ2-1; D is perhaps TRBD1 (5 bases). V was shortened by 7 bases and J by 6 bases, with 10 bases between the two germline ends. Germline V CDR1 and CDR2: SNHLY, FYNNEI. The CDR3 is made up of 12 amino acids. CDR3 sequence (DNA): TGTGCCAGCAAGGGGCTTGGCAATGAGCAGTTCTTC. The encoded protein is CASKGLGNEQFF.

The sample holds one count of this clone. This chain links TRBV4-1 with TRBJ2-7, with 8 nucleotides matching TRBD2. J gave up 3 bases and V 3 bases, and 4 bases lay outside the gene matches. The CDR3 is 14 amino acids. Germline V CDR1 and CDR2: MGHRA, YSYEKL. CDR3 protein: CASSHSRGDYEQYF. The CDR3 DNA follows: TGCGCCAGCAGCCACTCGCGGGGGGACTACGAGCAGTACTTC.

The chain carries TRBV7-9 and TRBJ2-1; 12 bases agree with TRBD2. Per the germline V gene, CDR1 is SEHNR and CDR2 is FQNEAQ (reference sequence). The CDR3 sequence is 16 residues long. V dropped 5 bases and J dropped 5; count of bases not matched to a gene: 7. The CDR3 sequence: CASSRLAGEPHNEQFF. CDR3 nucleotide sequence: TGTGCCAGCAGCCGACTAGCGGGAGAACCCCACAATGAGCAGTTCTTC.

The chain has TRBV7-9 and TRBJ1-3; D remains unclear. The CDR3 length is 12 residues. V shed 3 bases and J shed 3 bases, with 3 bases lying between them. Germline V CDR1 and CDR2: SEHNR, FQNEAQ (reference sequence). This CDR3 is CASSFGGNTIYF. The CDR3 DNA is TGTGCCAGCAGCTTTGGTGGAAACACCATATATTTT.

This clone came up a few times. This chain uses TRBV7-9 with TRBJ2-7; the match to TRBD1 covers 11 bases. CDR1 is SEHNR and CDR2 is FQNEAQ in the germline V gene (reference sequence). The CDR3 loop spans 15 amino acids. V shed 2 bases and J 4 bases; nucleotides not matched to a gene: 4. The CDR3 spells CASSLTGQGAYEQYF. CDR3 sequence (DNA): TGTGCCAGCAGCTTAACCGGACAGGGGGCTTACGAGCAGTACTTC. The whole variable domain, remainder taken from reference TRBV7-9 and TRBJ2-7, is DTGVSQNPRHKITKRGQNVTFRCDPISEHNRLYWYRQTLGQGPEFLTYFQNEAQLEKSRLLSDRFSAERPKGSFSTLEIQRTEQGDSAMYLCASSLTGQGAYEQYFGPGTRLTVT.

This chain joins TRBV7-9 and TRBJ2-5, with 12 bases that match TRBD2. The V gene's germline CDR1 is SEHNR and CDR2 FQNEAQ (reference sequence). V shed 5 bases, J shed 3 bases, and the junction held 7 bases outside the gene matches. The CDR3 is 16 residues long. The CDR3 loop is CASSNLAGGLKETQYF. The CDR3 DNA is TGTGCCAGCAGCAACCTAGCGGGGGGGCTAAAAGAGACCCAGTACTTC.

This chain joins TRBV13 and TRBJ1-1; D is uncertain. V lost 3 bases to trimming and J lost 2 bases, with 7 bases between them. The CDR3 runs 13 residues. Germline CDR1 and CDR2: PRHDT and FYEKMQ (reference sequence). CDR3 sequence reads: CASSFHLNTEAFF. The CDR3 nucleotides read TGTGCCAGCAGCTTCCACCTTAACACTGAAGCTTTCTTT.

The J gene is TRBJ2-1, the V gene TRBV30, with D possibly called TRBD1 or TRBD2 (6 bases each). Trimming pared 1 base from V and 6 bases from J, leaving 13 bases between. Germline CDR1 reads GTSNPN; CDR2 reads SVGIG (reference sequence). There are 14 residues in the CDR3. CDR3 loop: CAWSAGASSNEQFF. CDR3 in DNA: TGTGCCTGGAGTGCGGGGGCTAGTTCCAATGAGCAGTTCTTC. The full variable domain, in which reference TRBV30 and TRBJ2-1 provide the parts outside the CDR3, is SQTIHQWPATLVQPVGSPLSLECTVEGTSNPNLYWYRQAAGRGLQLLFYSVGIGQISSEVPQNLSASRPQDRQFILSSKKLLLSDSGFYLCAWSAGASSNEQFFGPGTRLTVL.

J is TRBJ1-3 and V is TRBV4-3; D might be TRBD1 (6 bases). CDR3 size: 16 residues. Trimming removed 8 bases at V and 0 bases at J, with 17 bases between. Per the germline V gene, CDR1 is LGHNA and CDR2 is YSLEER. CDR3 DNA sequence: TGCGCCAGCGCGAAACTCGGACAGCCCTCTGGAAACACCATATATTTT. Its protein product is CASAKLGQPSGNTIYF.

Only one count was recorded for this clone. This chain links TRBV5-1 with TRBJ1-2; D might be TRBD1 (5 bases). The V end lost 3 bases, the J end lost 8 bases, and 26 bases lay between the germline ends. The germline V gene has CDR1 SGHRS and CDR2 YFSETQ. The CDR3 has 17 residues. The CDR3 protein is CASSWDSGTLGTEGYTF. In DNA, the CDR3 is TGCGCCAGCAGCTGGGATTCCGGGACTCTAGGGACTGAGGGCTACACCTTC.

The chain has TRBV23-1 and TRBJ2-7, with D possibly matching TRBD1 (6 bases). TRBV23-1 belongs to the ORF category, with a function that is uncertain. V lost 0 bases to trimming and J lost 2 bases, with 17 bases between them. CDR3 size: 17 residues. DNA for the CDR3: TGCGCCAGCAGTCAATCGCCCTGGACAGCAACCACCTACGAGCAGTACTTC. Protein product: CASSQSPWTATTYEQYF.

This clone has only one observation. The rearrangement links TRBV6-6 to TRBJ2-5, with a tentative D call TRBD2 (5 bases). Trimming pared 4 bases from V and 3 bases from J, leaving 15 bases between. CDR1 MNHNY and CDR2 SVGAGI come from the germline V gene (reference sequence). The CDR3 runs 15 residues. The CDR3 DNA reads TGTGCCAGCAGTTTTCTATATGAGGGAGAAGAGACCCAGTACTTC. This encodes CASSFLYEGEETQYF.

V is TRBV7-9 and J is TRBJ2-3, with 10 bases lining up with TRBD1. The ends lost 6 bases at V and 4 bases at J; junction bases unmatched: 10. This CDR3 is 16 amino acids long. The germline V gene encodes CDR1 SEHNR and CDR2 FQNEAQ (reference sequence). The CDR3 loop is CASSSPGTGDPDTQYF. CDR3 coding DNA: TGTGCCAGCAGTTCGCCAGGGACAGGGGATCCAGATACGCAGTATTTT.

The rearrangement links TRBV13 to TRBJ1-1; tentatively, D is TRBD1 (5 bases). The V end was cut by 3 bases, the J end by 0 bases, with 8 bases between. Germline V CDR1 and CDR2: PRHDT, FYEKMQ (reference sequence). The CDR3 loop spans 14 amino acids. CDR3 DNA sequence: TGTGCCAGCAGCTTGACAGCCATGAACACTGAAGCTTTCTTT. Its translation: CASSLTAMNTEAFF.

About this clone: Other DNA sequences in the same sample also yield this CDR3. The chain has TRBV18 and TRBJ2-2; D is unclear. The CDR3 sequence is 11 residues long. V gave up 3 bases and J gave up 6 bases, with 2 bases separating them. The germline CDR1 and CDR2 sequences are KGHSH and LQKENI. CDR3 bases: TGTGCCAGCTCACCGTCCGGGGAGCTGTTTTTT. It encodes CASSPSGELFF.

The chain recombines TRBV28 with TRBJ2-5, with D possibly called TRBD1 or TRBD2 (6 bases each). CDR1 and CDR2 from the germline V gene are MDHEN and SYDVKM. There are 14 residues in the CDR3. V was clipped by 6 bases and J by 4 bases, with 15 bases between them. CDR3 bases: TGTGCCAGCAGGGGCGGGACCAGGGGAGAGACCCAGTACTTC. Translated, it gives CASRGGTRGETQYF.

As regards this clone: The same CDR3 also results from other DNA sequences found in this sample. The chain recombines TRBV7-9 with TRBJ2-3; D not resolved. The CDR3 is made up of 14 amino acids. CDR1 and CDR2 from the germline V gene are SEHNR and FQNEAQ (reference sequence). The V end lost 1 base, the J end lost 2 bases, and 7 bases lay between the germline ends. The CDR3 nucleotides read TGTGCCAGCAGCTTAGGGGCTAACACAGATACGCAGTATTTT. As protein: CASSLGANTDTQYF.

Comments on this clone: The junction departs from germline at one end; a sequencing error may be responsible. The chain is built from TRBV5-4 and TRBJ1-3, with no clear D. Germline V gives CDR1 SGHNT, CDR2 YYREEE (reference sequence). The CDR3 runs to 14 residues. The DNA for the CDR3 is TGTGCCAGCAGTTTGGATCACTCTGGAAACACCATATATTTT. Translation gives CASSLDHSGNTIYF.

The V gene is TRBV7-9, the J gene TRBJ2-5, with D perhaps matching TRBD1 (5 bases). Trimming pared 5 bases from V and 3 bases from J, leaving 7 bases between. Germline assignment: CDR1 SEHNR and CDR2 FQNEAQ (reference sequence). This CDR3 comprises 12 residues. CDR3 in amino acids: CASSTREETQYF. The CDR3 nucleotides are TGTGCCAGCAGCACCAGGGAAGAGACCCAGTACTTC. Variable domain in full (rest from reference TRBV7-9 and TRBJ2-5): DTGVSQNPRHKITKRGQNVTFRCDPISEHNRLYWYRQTLGQGPEFLTYFQNEAQLEKSRLLSDRFSAERPKGSFSTLEIQRTEQGDSAMYLCASSTREETQYFGPGTRLLVL.

This clone is a singleton in its sample. CDR3 bases: TGCAGCGTTGAAGGGTATTCAAGGGTGGGAGCGGGAGATTTCAATGAGCAGTTCTTC. It specifies CSVEGYSRVGAGDFNEQFF. V is TRBV29-1 and J is TRBJ2-1, with 8 bases aligning to TRBD2. Germline CDR1 is SQVTM and CDR2 is ANQGSEA. The CDR3 spans 19 residues. V trimming: 1 base; J trimming: 6 bases; junction bases outside the gene matches: 20.

The table lists this clone with a count of one. V and J are TRBV9 and TRBJ1-1; no reliable D call. Trimming took 3 bases from V and 0 from J, leaving 9 bases between them. The CDR3 length is 14 residues. Germline CDR1 and CDR2: SGDLS and YYNGEE. CDR3 sequence: CASSDGRVNTEAFF. The CDR3 nucleotides are TGTGCCAGCAGCGACGGGCGGGTGAACACTGAAGCTTTCTTT. Full variable domain (outside the CDR3, taken from reference TRBV9 and TRBJ1-1): DSGVTQTPKHLITATGQRVTLRCSPRSGDLSVYWYQQSLDQGLQFLIQYYNGEERAKGNILERFSAQQFPDLHSELNLSSLELGDSALYFCASSDGRVNTEAFFGQGTRLTVV.

The rearrangement links TRBV10-3 to TRBJ1-2, with D tentatively TRBD1 (5 bases). V shed 2 bases and J shed 0 bases, with 13 bases lying between them. The length of the CDR3 is 16 residues. Germline loops: CDR1 ENHRY, CDR2 SYGVKD. The CDR3: CAISEDGTIANYGYTF. As DNA, the CDR3 is TGTGCCATCAGTGAGGACGGGACCATAGCTAACTATGGCTACACCTTC.

V usage is TRBV9 and J usage is TRBJ2-7; TRBD2 matches 8 bases. Germline V gene lookup returns CDR1 SGDLS and CDR2 YYNGEE. CDR3 length equals 15 residues. V trimming: 4 bases; J trimming: 3 bases; junction bases outside the gene matches: 9. CDR3 nucleotide sequence: TGTGCCAGCAGCCCTTGGGGTAGCGGGAACTACGAGCAGTACTTC. Translating gives CASSPWGSGNYEQYF.

The V and J genes are TRBV5-1 and TRBJ1-4; 9 nucleotides match TRBD1. This CDR3 comprises 14 residues. V lost 0 bases, J lost 6 bases, and 0 bases stayed unmatched. Germline loops: CDR1 SGHRS, CDR2 YFSETQ. CDR3 nucleotides: TGCGCCAGCAGCTTGGGGGACAGGGATGAAAAACTGTTTTTT. Protein sequence: CASSLGDRDEKLFF.

Of note for this clone: This CDR3 is also generated by other DNA sequences in the sample. This chain links TRBV5-1 with TRBJ2-7, with 8 bases identical to TRBD1. V lost 3 bases to trimming and J lost 1 base; unmatched junction nucleotides: 3. This CDR3 has 14 amino acids. The germline gives CDR1 SGHRS, CDR2 YFSETQ. CDR3 amino acids: CASSSGQGSYEQYF. CDR3 DNA: TGCGCCAGCAGCTCCGGACAGGGTTCCTACGAGCAGTACTTC.

This clone has more than one count but fewer than ten. The J gene is TRBJ1-5, the V gene TRBV28; 9 nucleotides line up with TRBD1. This CDR3 is 16 amino acids long. Germline V gene lookup returns CDR1 MDHEN and CDR2 SYDVKM. V trimming: 6 bases; J trimming: 6 bases; junction bases outside the gene matches: 12. The CDR3 nucleotides read TGTGCCAGCAGCGTAGAACCGGGACAGGGCGGTCAGCCCCAGCATTTT. Amino acids: CASSVEPGQGGQPQHF.

The rearrangement uses TRBV2 and TRBJ2-7; D possibly uses TRBD1 or TRBD2 (5 bases each). Germline V gives CDR1 SNHLY, CDR2 FYNNEI. Trimming left V 4 bases short and J 3 bases short, with 16 bases between. The CDR3 loop spans 15 amino acids. The CDR3 DNA is TGTGCCAGCAGTGGGGAGCAGGGATATATCTACGAGCAGTACTTC. This codes for CASSGEQGYIYEQYF.